This section outlines one TCR beta chain sequence together with its context. This specimen belongs to a study of blood T cell repertoires in COVID-19. Data came from immunoSEQ multiplex PCR; TCRdb stores just in-frame clones and leaves some out. Of around 200,000 clones listed, less than 90% are singletons. The CDR3 is 20 residues long. Germline V gene lookup returns CDR1 SGHDN and CDR2 FVKESK. V gave up 4 bases and J gave up 8 bases, with 35 bases separating them. The chain couples TRBV14 to TRBJ1-2, with unresolved D. Source material: PBMCs or T cells enriched from blood (not recorded which). The clonotype comes from a woman aged 30 to 39 who had recovered from COVID-19. The CDR3 protein is CASSRQEGRGFRPSIEGYTF. The CDR3 DNA follows: TGTGCCAGCAGCCGCCAGGAGGGTAGAGGGTTTCGCCCGTCTATCGAGGGCTACACCTTC.